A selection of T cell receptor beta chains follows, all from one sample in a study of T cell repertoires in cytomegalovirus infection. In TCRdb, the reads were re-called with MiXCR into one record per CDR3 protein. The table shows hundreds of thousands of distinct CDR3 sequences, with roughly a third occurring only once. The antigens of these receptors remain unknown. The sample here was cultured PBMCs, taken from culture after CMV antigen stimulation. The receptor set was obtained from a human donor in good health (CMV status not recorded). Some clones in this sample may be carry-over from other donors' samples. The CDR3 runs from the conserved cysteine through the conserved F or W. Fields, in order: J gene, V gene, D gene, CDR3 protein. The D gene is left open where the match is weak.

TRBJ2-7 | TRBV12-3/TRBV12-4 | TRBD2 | CASRGGSLTYEQYF
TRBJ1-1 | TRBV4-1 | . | CASSHRGSRTEAFF
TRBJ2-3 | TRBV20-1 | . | CSARDQSSTDTQYF
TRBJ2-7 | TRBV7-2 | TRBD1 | CASSEGQGAHYEQYF
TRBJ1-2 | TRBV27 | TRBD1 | CASKRTGKREGHGYTF
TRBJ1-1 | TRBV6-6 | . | CASRRGTEAFF
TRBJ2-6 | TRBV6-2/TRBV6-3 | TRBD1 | CASSRSTGGSGVNVLTF
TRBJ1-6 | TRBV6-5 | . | CAARVGSTFDSPLHF
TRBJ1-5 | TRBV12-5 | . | CASGLEIGARNQPQHF
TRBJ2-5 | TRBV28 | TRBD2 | CASSLSGIVNQYF
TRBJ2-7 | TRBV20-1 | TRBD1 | CSAPQTGSYEQYF
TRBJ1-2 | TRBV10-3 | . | CAISAESGSGYGYTF
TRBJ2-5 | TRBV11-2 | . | CASSHGVQETQYF
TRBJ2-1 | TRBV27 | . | CASSGRAEQFF
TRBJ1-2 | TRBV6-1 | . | CATQRWAGSGYTF
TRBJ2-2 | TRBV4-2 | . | CASSQDTRRANTGELFF
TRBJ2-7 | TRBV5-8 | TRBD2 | CASSWGLAGVWSATYEQYF
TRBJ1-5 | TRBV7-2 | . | CASSLLCSQPQHF
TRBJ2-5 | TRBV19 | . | CASSLVASAVGEETQYF
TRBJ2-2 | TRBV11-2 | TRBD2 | CASSAFRTSGSRRTGELFF
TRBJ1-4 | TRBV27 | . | CASRDINEKLFF
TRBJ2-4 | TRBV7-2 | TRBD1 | CACEDRAKNIQYF
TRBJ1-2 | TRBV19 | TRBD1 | CASSINPGTGWIVDYGYTF
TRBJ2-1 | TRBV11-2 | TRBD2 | CASSRWTSGNEQFF
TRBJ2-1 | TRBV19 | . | CASTRGSPHEQFF
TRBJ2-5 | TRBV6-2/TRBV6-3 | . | CASSTPRGPGETQYF
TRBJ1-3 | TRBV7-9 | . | CASSIGGQSGNTIYF
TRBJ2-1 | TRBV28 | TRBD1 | CASSFPGQGGYNEQFF
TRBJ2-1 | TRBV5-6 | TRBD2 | CASSSGLAGHNEQFF
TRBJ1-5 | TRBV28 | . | CASSLPINQPQHF
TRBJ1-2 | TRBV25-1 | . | CASTTLGDNPYGYTF